Below, 2 T cell receptor beta chains from the same sample are listed, as sequenced in a study of neoadjuvant anti-PD-1 for oral cavity cancer. This table comes from immunoSEQ multiplex PCR, and its TCRdb copy is limited to in-frame clones, with some not included. The sample contains over 11,000 clones, roughly 70% of which appear only once. The source material was PBMCs, sampled before nivolumab (anti-PD-1) treatment. These receptors all come from a person between 35 and 79 years old with oral cavity squamous cell carcinoma.

The chain couples TRBV9 to TRBJ2-1, with 8 positions matching TRBD2. The CDR3 has 16 amino acids. Germline V gene data show CDR1 as SGDLS and CDR2 as YYNGEE. Trimming cost V 0 bases and J 2 bases; bases outside gene matches: 4. CDR3 sequence (DNA): TGTGCCAGCAGCGTAGGGAGCGGGGGAGCCTACAATGAGCAGTTCTTC. It encodes CASSVGSGGAYNEQFF.

The chain couples TRBV5-1 to TRBJ2-1, with 10 bases lining up with TRBD2. V shed 0 bases and J 6 bases; nucleotides not matched to a gene: 15. This CDR3 contains 19 residues. Germline CDR1 SGHRS, CDR2 YFSETQ. CDR3 coding DNA: TGCGCCAGCAGCTTGGGACGCCGGCTAGCGGGAGCTTTTAGCAATGAGCAGTTCTTC. It is translated as CASSLGRRLAGAFSNEQFF.